These T cell receptor beta chains were read from a single sample in a study of T cells in Graves' hyperthyroidism and ophthalmopathy. TCRdb redid the calling of the multiplex PCR reads with MiXCR, one entry per CDR3 protein. The sample yields around 500,000 distinct CDR3 sequences, approximately 15% seen once. The specimen sequenced was blood. The receptors originated from a woman aged 18-29 years with Graves' hyperthyroidism. Both conserved end residues are part of each CDR3. A clone size is listed for some rows: how often the clone was seen (once, few, many), or a class if it is expanded.

j_gene	v_gene	abundance	CDR3aa
TRBJ2-5	TRBV6-2/TRBV6-3	.	CASRSGQGMETQYF
TRBJ2-3	TRBV6-1	few	CASSIGTLPHTDTQYF
TRBJ1-1	TRBV24-1	many	CATSDLHYGGQAVHTEAFF
TRBJ2-7	TRBV11-2	few	CASSLDSSAARSYEQYF
TRBJ2-1	TRBV11-2	.	CASSPNKGGTGSYNEQFF
TRBJ1-2	TRBV29-1	.	CSVEGTGVNSGYTF
TRBJ2-2	TRBV7-7	few	CASSPTEQTTGELFF
TRBJ2-1	TRBV20-1	many	CSAVGTSGRADYNEQFF
TRBJ1-1	TRBV12-3/TRBV12-4	many	CASRLLESEAFF
TRBJ2-7	TRBV27	few	CASSLSVRDGSYEQYF
TRBJ1-1	TRBV5-1	many	CASSLALGAGENTEAFF
TRBJ2-3	TRBV5-1	.	CASRGGMAEGDTQYF
TRBJ1-4	TRBV30	many	CAWSVRWTGRSNEKLFF
TRBJ2-3	TRBV20-1	few	CSARDRGGRADTQYF
TRBJ2-5	TRBV4-2	many	CASSRGGAGGGETQYF
TRBJ2-3	TRBV6-2/TRBV6-3	.	CASRARIEGTQYF
TRBJ1-4	TRBV16	many	CASSQSGGTNEKLFF
TRBJ2-1	TRBV7-9	.	CASSLGGLFDNEQFF
TRBJ2-3	TRBV7-3	many	CASSLGSETDTQYF
TRBJ2-1	TRBV7-3	.	CASSSGLAGDSYNEQFF
TRBJ2-3	TRBV27	many	CASTGDPPPPDTQYF
TRBJ2-7	TRBV12-3/TRBV12-4	many	CASSSSREQYF
TRBJ1-1	TRBV20-1	.	CSARVGLSRAFF
TRBJ1-6	TRBV11-3	many	CASSFWEEDSPLHF
TRBJ1-2	TRBV15	.	CATSRDNSRGDGYTF
TRBJ2-3	TRBV6-1	.	CASSERAGGRGADTQYF
TRBJ2-1	TRBV12-3/TRBV12-4	.	CASSLSGLAGGPTYNEQFF
TRBJ1-1	TRBV19	many	CASSARHTEAFF
TRBJ2-1	TRBV28	many	CASCLAGVRSEQFF